Shown below are 20 T cell receptor beta chains from a single sample sequenced in a study of a mutant IDH1 vaccine in newly diagnosed glioma. The time point denotes: week 5, during vaccination. A 20-mer mutant IDH1 peptide at 300 ug was injected subcutaneously with topical imiquimod. For these TCRs, the target antigens are not known. Assay: immunoSEQ multiplex PCR; the TCRdb copy retains only in-frame clones and omits some. Of roughly 30,000 clones listed, around 85% are singletons. The sequences come from PBMCs, collected from a glioma patient whose treatment included an IDH1 peptide vaccine. The receptor source for this set is a young man with glioma.

V usage is TRBV7-9 and J usage is TRBJ2-2; D call uncertain. The V gene's germline CDR1 is SEHNR and CDR2 FQNEAQ (reference sequence). Trimming shortened V by 5 bases and J by 1 base, and 8 bases separated the two germline ends. The CDR3 is made up of 14 amino acids. The CDR3 here is CASSPTVNTGELFF. CDR3 coding DNA: TGTGCCAGCAGCCCCACCGTGAACACCGGGGAGCTGTTTTTT.

The chain employs TRBV6-1 and TRBJ2-1; the match to TRBD2 covers 8 bases. This CDR3 spans 15 amino acids. V shed 6 bases, J shed 0 bases, and the junction held 4 bases outside the gene matches. Germline values: CDR1 MNHNS, CDR2 SASEGT. The CDR3 protein is CASSVLAASYNEQFF. The CDR3 DNA sequence: TGTGCCAGCAGCGTACTAGCGGCCTCCTACAATGAGCAGTTCTTC.

This clone was detected only a few times. The chain joins TRBV2 to TRBJ1-1, with unresolved D. The CDR3 contains 13 residues. V lost 3 bases, J lost 1 base, and 6 bases lay in between. CDR1 is SNHLY, CDR2 FYNNEI, per germline. CDR3 sequence: CASSDEGNTEAFF. CDR3 nucleotides: TGTGCCAGCAGTGATGAGGGGAACACTGAAGCTTTCTTT.

This chain connects TRBV27 to TRBJ1-5, with D possibly matching TRBD1 (6 bases). Germline V CDR1 and CDR2: MNHEY, SMNVEV (reference sequence). The CDR3 is made up of 14 amino acids. V was pared by 5 bases and J by 5 bases, with 13 bases between. The CDR3 DNA is TGTGCCAGCAGTGGGCAGGGGATCTATCAGCCCCAGCATTTT. Translating it yields CASSGQGIYQPQHF.

The CDR3 loop is CASSQEAGFPEEKLFF. The CDR3 bases are TGCGCCAGCAGCCAAGAGGCGGGTTTCCCTGAGGAAAAACTGTTTTTT. This chain links TRBV4-1 with TRBJ1-4, with D uncertain. V dropped 0 bases and J dropped 8 bases, with 16 bases sitting between them. Per the germline V gene, CDR1 is MGHRA and CDR2 is YSYEKL. The length of the CDR3 is 16 residues.

The J gene is TRBJ2-7, the V gene TRBV5-4, with D unresolved. The CDR3 spans 12 residues. Germline CDR1 and CDR2: SGHNT and YYREEE (reference sequence). Trimming removed 0 bases at V and 4 bases at J, with 5 bases between. CDR3 coding DNA: TGTGCCAGCAGCTTGGATGGGTACGAGCAGTACTTC. Translated: CASSLDGYEQYF.

A few counts support this clone. The chain couples TRBV28 to TRBJ1-1; TRBD1 is a possible D gene (6 bases). This CDR3 region has 13 residues. V was clipped by 5 bases and J by 5 bases, with 12 bases between them. Per the germline V gene, CDR1 is MDHEN and CDR2 is SYDVKM. CDR3 amino acids: CASSPGARTEAFF. Here the CDR3 DNA reads TGTGCCAGCAGTCCGGGGGCGAGGACTGAAGCTTTCTTT. The full variable domain, with the rest looked up from reference TRBV28 and TRBJ1-1, is DVKVTQSSRYLVKRTGEKVFLECVQDMDHENMFWYRQDPGLGLRLIYFSYDVKMKEKGDIPEGYSVSREKKERFSLILESASTNQTSMYLCASSPGARTEAFFGQGTRLTVV.

By share, this clone counts as large. The V and J genes are TRBV7-7 and TRBJ2-5; D perhaps matches TRBD1 (5 bases). The CDR3 spans 15 residues. Germline CDR1 SSHAT, CDR2 FNYEAQ (reference sequence). Trimming pared 2 bases from V and 1 base from J, leaving 11 bases between. CDR3 in DNA: TGTGCCAGCAGCTTACAGCCCGACAGCCAAGAGACCCAGTACTTC. This codes for CASSLQPDSQETQYF.

The rearrangement uses TRBV4-1 and TRBJ2-3, with D possibly being TRBD2 (5 bases). Looked up from germline, CDR1 is MGHRA and CDR2 is YSYEKL. V shed 0 bases and J shed 6 bases, with 10 bases lying between them. The CDR3 length is 14 residues. The CDR3 nucleotides are TGCGCCAGCAGCCAAGAACGAGGGTTGGATACGCAGTATTTT. It yields the protein CASSQERGLDTQYF.

This chain links TRBV19 with TRBJ2-5; 9 nucleotides match TRBD1. V lost 2 bases, J lost 4 bases, and 5 bases stayed unmatched. This CDR3 spans 15 amino acids. In germline, CDR1 is LNHDA, CDR2 SQIVND (reference sequence). The chain's CDR3 is CASSINRGRGETQYF. CDR3 DNA: TGTGCCAGTAGTATAAACAGGGGGCGAGGAGAGACCCAGTACTTC.

The chain is built from TRBV6-6 and TRBJ2-7; tentatively, D is TRBD1 (6 bases). This CDR3 has 14 amino acids. Trimming took 7 bases from V and 3 from J, leaving 16 bases between them. Germline loops: CDR1 MNHNY, CDR2 SVGAGI (reference sequence). As DNA, the CDR3 is TGTGCCAGCACCGAAGTGGACAGTGGCTACGAGCAGTACTTC. This translates into CASTEVDSGYEQYF.

The count of this clone is one. The chain is built from TRBV27 and TRBJ1-5; D remains ambiguous. The V and J ends lost 2 bases and 4 bases respectively, with 12 bases between them. Germline V gives CDR1 MNHEY, CDR2 SMNVEV (reference sequence). The CDR3 sequence is 15 residues long. CDR3 region: CASSLRAEINQPQHF. DNA of the CDR3: TGTGCCAGCAGTTTACGGGCAGAAATTAATCAGCCCCAGCATTTT.

The J gene is TRBJ1-2, the V gene TRBV6-1, with D possibly being TRBD1 (5 bases). The length of the CDR3 is 15 residues. Germline V gene lookup returns CDR1 MNHNS and CDR2 SASEGT. The V gene lost 5 bases and the J gene lost 3 bases, with 16 bases spanning the gap. CDR3 nucleotide sequence: TGTGCCAGCAGTCTCCGGGTGCAGGGTTACTATGGCTACACCTTC. This codes for CASSLRVQGYYGYTF.

The J gene is TRBJ1-4, the V gene TRBV2, with D maybe TRBD1 (6 bases). This CDR3 spans 15 amino acids. Germline V gives CDR1 SNHLY, CDR2 FYNNEI. Deletions cut 2 bases from V and 8 bases from J, with 15 bases between. Here the CDR3 reads CASSETRGVREKLFF. In DNA, the CDR3 is TGTGCCAGCAGTGAAACCAGGGGCGTAAGGGAAAAACTGTTTTTT.

The chain has TRBV5-1 and TRBJ2-3; D uncertain. V lost 4 bases and J lost 2, with 5 bases in between. The CDR3 has 12 residues. Germline-derived CDR1 and CDR2 are SGHRS and YFSETQ. The CDR3 DNA reads TGCGCCAGCAGCGCCGACACAGATACGCAGTATTTT. Translated, it gives CASSADTDTQYF.

J is TRBJ1-6 and V is TRBV15; 8 bases align to TRBD1. The V gene end was trimmed by 4 bases and the J gene end by 8 bases; junction bases not matched to a gene: 4. Germline CDR1 reads LNHNV; CDR2 reads YYDKDF (reference sequence). This CDR3 has 14 amino acids. CDR3 amino acids: CATSTSGGDSPLHF. For the CDR3, the DNA is TGTGCCACCAGCACATCAGGGGGCGATTCACCCCTCCACTTT.

DNA of the CDR3: TGTGCCAGCAGTGAATTGTTTAGCGGCAGAACCTACGAGCAGTACTTC. This codes for CASSELFSGRTYEQYF. This chain connects TRBV25-1 to TRBJ2-7, with a tentative D call TRBD2 (6 bases). Trimming cost V 1 base and J 2 bases, with 15 bases left between them. The CDR3 contains 16 residues. Per germline, CDR1 MGHDK and CDR2 SYGVNS.

The rearrangement uses TRBV15 and TRBJ2-3; tentatively, D is TRBD1 (6 bases). The CDR3 is made up of 14 amino acids. V was clipped by 1 base and J by 2 bases, with 7 bases between them. Germline loops: CDR1 LNHNV, CDR2 YYDKDF (reference sequence). Here the CDR3 DNA reads TGTGCCACCAGCAGAGGACAGGACACAGATACGCAGTATTTT. It specifies CATSRGQDTDTQYF.

The V and J genes are TRBV11-3 and TRBJ1-1; the D is unclear. The V and J ends lost 0 bases and 3 bases respectively, with 5 bases between them. CDR3 length: 13 amino acids. Germline CDR1 reads SGHNT; CDR2 reads YENEEA. CDR3 nucleotides: TGTGCCAGCAGCTTAGATAGGGACACTGAAGCTTTCTTT. This gives the protein CASSLDRDTEAFF.

The rearrangement uses TRBV30 and TRBJ1-5; D gene uncertain. Trimming left V 0 bases short and J 0 bases short, with 3 bases between. From germline, CDR1 is GTSNPN and CDR2 SVGIG (reference sequence). The CDR3 has 13 residues. The CDR3 here is CAWSVDSNQPQHF. CDR3 bases: TGTGCCTGGAGTGTTGATAGCAATCAGCCCCAGCATTTT.